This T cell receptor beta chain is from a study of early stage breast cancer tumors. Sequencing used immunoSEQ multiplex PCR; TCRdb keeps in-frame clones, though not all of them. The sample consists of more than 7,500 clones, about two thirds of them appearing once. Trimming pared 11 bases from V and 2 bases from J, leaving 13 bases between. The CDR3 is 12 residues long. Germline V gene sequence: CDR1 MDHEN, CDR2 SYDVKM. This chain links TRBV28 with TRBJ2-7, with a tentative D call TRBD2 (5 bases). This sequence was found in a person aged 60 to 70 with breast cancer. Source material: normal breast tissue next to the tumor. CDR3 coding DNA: TGTGCCTCCTTAGGGCGGGCCTACGAGCAGTACTTC. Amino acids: CASLGRAYEQYF.